This T cell receptor (beta chain) was sequenced for a study of blood T cell repertoires in COVID-19. At the level of the study: From the United States, Italy and Spain came samples of acute and convalescent COVID-19. Sources were T cells, B-cell-depleted T cells, or PBMCs; the material itself was cDNA or gDNA.

Only one count was recorded for this clone. The repertoire was sequenced with immunoSEQ multiplex PCR; TCRdb's copy has only in-frame clones and lacks some. This sample has about 230,000 clones, with around four fifths found just once. This clonotype was obtained from a woman in her seventies with active or convalescent COVID-19. The sequenced sample consisted of peripheral blood.

CDR3 amino acids: CASRDLSTSTQYF. In DNA, the CDR3 is TGTGCCTCCCGGGACTTGTCAACCTCGACCCAGTACTTC. The chain is built from TRBV2 and TRBJ2-5; tentative D call: TRBD2 (6 bases). Trimming removed 11 bases from V and 7 bases from J, with 20 bases in between. CDR3 length: 13 amino acids. Per the germline V gene, CDR1 is SNHLY and CDR2 is FYNNEI.